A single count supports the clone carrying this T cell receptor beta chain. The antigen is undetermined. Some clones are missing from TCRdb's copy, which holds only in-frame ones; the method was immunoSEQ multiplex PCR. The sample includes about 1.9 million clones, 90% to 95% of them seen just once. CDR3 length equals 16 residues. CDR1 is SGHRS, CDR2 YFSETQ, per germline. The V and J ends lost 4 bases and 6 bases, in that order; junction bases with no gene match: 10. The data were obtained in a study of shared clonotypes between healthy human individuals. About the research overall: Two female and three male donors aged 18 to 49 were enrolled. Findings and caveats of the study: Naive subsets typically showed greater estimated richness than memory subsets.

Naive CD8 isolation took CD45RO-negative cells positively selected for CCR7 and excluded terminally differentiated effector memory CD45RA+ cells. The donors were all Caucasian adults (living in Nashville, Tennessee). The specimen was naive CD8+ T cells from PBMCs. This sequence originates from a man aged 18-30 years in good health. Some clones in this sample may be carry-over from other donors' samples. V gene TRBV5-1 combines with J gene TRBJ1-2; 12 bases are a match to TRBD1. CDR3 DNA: TGCGCCAGCAGCCCTGGGGGACAGGGGGCGCTTCATGGCTACACCTTC. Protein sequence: CASSPGGQGALHGYTF.